This T cell receptor (beta chain) was retrieved from a study of T cells in Graves' hyperthyroidism and ophthalmopathy. This clonotype was recorded at least ten times. Its target is not known. Study-level points and caveats: Ophthalmopathy was predicted by the model a median of around 5.9 months ahead of onset. Ophthalmopathy was distinguished from stable hyperthyroidism by 13 V-J signatures.

Amplification targeted TCR beta CDR3 regions from RNA transcripts. A set of HTBI primers served as the primers for a first-round RT-PCR of the TCR CDR3. One entry per CDR3 protein results from TCRdb running MiXCR on the multiplex PCR reads. The sample consists of 400,000 to 600,000 distinct CDR3 sequences, roughly 20% of them appearing once. Fresh peripheral blood, roughly 9.6 ml, was the source of the PBMCs. The sequenced sample was blood. This TCR was recovered from a man aged 18 to 30 with Graves' hyperthyroidism.

The CDR3 protein is CASSWGQEANYGYTF. As DNA, the CDR3 is TGTGCCAGCAGCTGGGGACAGGAAGCTAACTATGGCTACACCTTC. This chain links TRBV7-9 with TRBJ1-2; 8 bases fit TRBD1. This CDR3 spans 15 amino acids. CDR1 and CDR2 (germline): SEHNR, FQNEAQ (reference sequence). Trimming removed 4 bases from V and 0 bases from J; junction bases left unmatched: 4.